These T cell receptor beta chains were read from a single sample in a study of blood T cell repertoires in COVID-19. Measured with immunoSEQ multiplex PCR; TCRdb has only the in-frame clones, and not every one. The sample yields 150,000 to 200,000 clones, nearly 90% seen once. The sequenced sample consisted of peripheral blood. Receptors were obtained from a man aged 18 to 35 who had recovered from COVID-19. The CDR3 runs from the conserved cysteine through the conserved F or W. A D gene is named only where the DNA matches it firmly. Size values are once, few and many counts, or a class for expanded clones, and some rows have none.

cdr3_aa cdr3_nt j_call d_call v_call clone_size
CASSEQGVPSPLHF TGTGCCAGCAGCGAACAGGGGGTTCCTTCACCCCTCCACTTT TRBJ1-6 TRBD1 TRBV9 -
CASSYRLAITDTQYF TGTGCCAGCAGTTACCGGCTAGCAATTACAGATACGCAGTATTTT TRBJ2-3 - TRBV6-2/TRBV6-3 -
CSVIQREALDEQFF TGCAGCGTCATCCAGCGGGAGGCCCTCGATGAGCAGTTCTTC TRBJ2-1 TRBD2 TRBV29-1 -
CASSQDLAGGPNTGELFF TGCGCCAGCAGCCAAGATCTAGCGGGAGGCCCCAACACCGGGGAGCTGTTTTTT TRBJ2-2 TRBD2 TRBV4-1 once
CASRASPGTGELFF TGTGCCAGCAGGGCTTCCCCGGGCACCGGGGAGCTGTTTTTT TRBJ2-2 - TRBV2 -
CASSSILTTSGSRDTQYF TGTGCCAGTAGTTCCATCCTCACGACTAGCGGGAGTCGAGATACGCAGTATTTT TRBJ2-3 TRBD2 TRBV19 -
CASSDQGTRKMNTEAFF TGTGCCAGCAGCGACCAGGGGACCCGCAAGATGAACACTGAAGCTTTCTTT TRBJ1-1 - TRBV6-2/TRBV6-3 few
CASSTLQGGETQYF TGTGCCAGTAGTACTCTACAGGGCGGGGAGACCCAGTACTTC TRBJ2-5 - TRBV19 -
CASRRTGNGEQYF TGTGCCAGCAGGCGGACAGGGAACGGCGAGCAGTACTTC TRBJ2-7 TRBD1 TRBV6-5 -
CASSLGSPEAFF TGTGCCAGCAGCTTAGGAAGCCCTGAAGCTTTCTTT TRBJ1-1 - TRBV7-9 -
CASSQNSYNEQFF TGTGCCAGCAGCCAAAACTCATACAATGAGCAGTTCTTC TRBJ2-1 - TRBV3-1/TRBV3-2 once
CASNPGDLYGYTF TGTGCCAGCAACCCAGGGGACCTATATGGCTACACCTTC TRBJ1-2 - TRBV7-9 -
CASSEGAQGYEQYF TGTGCCAGCAGTGAAGGCGCCCAGGGCTACGAGCAGTACTTC TRBJ2-7 - TRBV6-1 once
CASSFVAGNTGELFF TGTGCCAGCAGCTTCGTAGCGGGGAACACCGGGGAGCTGTTTTTT TRBJ2-2 TRBD2 TRBV11-2 -
CASSSGLAGETGELFF TGTGCCAGCAGCTCCGGGTTAGCGGGAGAAACCGGGGAGCTGTTTTTT TRBJ2-2 TRBD2 TRBV6-2/TRBV6-3 -
CASSRTGKVTDTQYF TGTGCCAGTAGTCGGACGGGGAAGGTCACAGATACGCAGTATTTT TRBJ2-3 - TRBV19 -
CASSLGDFRPYNEQFF TGTGCCAGCAGTTTAGGTGACTTCCGACCCTACAATGAGCAGTTCTTC TRBJ2-1 - TRBV27 -
CASSLGRAYTF TGTGCCAGCAGTCTGGGCAGAGCCTACACCTTC TRBJ1-2 - TRBV12-3/TRBV12-4 -
CASSPVGPYEQYF TGTGCCAGCAGCCCGGTTGGGCCCTACGAGCAGTACTTC TRBJ2-7 - TRBV3-1/TRBV3-2 -
CASSTRQDQGQYF TGTGCCAGCAGTACAAGACAGGACCAGGGGCAGTACTTC TRBJ2-7 - TRBV27 -
CSVGRGQAEAFF TGCAGCGTTGGGAGGGGGCAGGCTGAAGCTTTCTTT TRBJ1-1 TRBD1 TRBV29-1 once
CASSLTDSNYGYTF TGCGCCAGCAGCTTGACAGATTCTAACTATGGCTACACCTTC TRBJ1-2 - TRBV5-1 few
CASSLAQANEQFF TGTGCTAGCAGCTTAGCGCAAGCGAATGAGCAGTTCTTC TRBJ2-1 - TRBV7-7 -
CASSRQPGNTIYF TGTGCCAGCAGTCGACAGCCTGGAAACACCATATATTTT TRBJ1-3 - TRBV6-5 -
CASSPRDRGGGGYTF TGTGCCAGCAGCCCCCGGGACAGGGGAGGTGGAGGCTACACCTTC TRBJ1-2 TRBD1 TRBV11-2 -
CASSLTGSEKLFF TGTGCCAGCAGTTTGACAGGGAGTGAAAAACTGTTTTTT TRBJ1-4 TRBD1 TRBV12-3/TRBV12-4 -
CASSQVRSNTEAFF TGCGCCAGCAGCCAAGTTCGTTCGAACACTGAAGCTTTCTTT TRBJ1-1 - TRBV4-3 few
CASSRRASTYNEQFF TGTGCCAGTAGTCGCAGGGCCTCTACCTACAATGAGCAGTTCTTC TRBJ2-1 - TRBV19 -
CASRPPGQGMNGQFF TGTGCCAGCAGGCCCCCGGGACAGGGGATGAATGGGCAGTTCTTC TRBJ2-1 TRBD1 TRBV7-8 -
CASSRGSGSYEQFF TGTGCCAGCAGCCGGGGTAGCGGGAGCTATGAGCAGTTCTTC TRBJ2-1 TRBD2 TRBV4-2 -
CASSLQFNTEAFF TGTGCCAGCAGCTTACAGTTTAACACTGAAGCTTTCTTT TRBJ1-1 - TRBV9 -
CSAPKGGTRTF TGCAGTGCCCCTAAAGGGGGAACTCGGACTTTT TRBJ1-4 - TRBV20-1 -
CASSHLREGGEQFF TGCGCCAGCAGCCACTTGCGGGAGGGGGGTGAGCAGTTCTTC TRBJ2-1 TRBD2 TRBV4-3 -
CASSLIGGAVYGYTF TGTGCCAGCAGTTTAATAGGGGGCGCCGTCTATGGCTACACCTTC TRBJ1-2 TRBD1 TRBV28 -
CASSEPAPTVAFF TGTGCCAGCAGTGAACCGGCCCCAACAGTTGCTTTCTTT TRBJ1-1 - TRBV6-1 -
CASSVSSQGYEQYF TGTGCCAGCAGCGTAAGTTCACAGGGGTACGAGCAGTACTTC TRBJ2-7 TRBD1 TRBV9 -
CASGLATSGGTEAFF TGTGCTAGTGGTTTGGCAACCTCAGGAGGGACTGAAGCTTTCTTT TRBJ1-1 - TRBV12-5 -
CASSRGLAGVSYEQYF TGTGCCAGCAGCCGCGGACTAGCGGGAGTGTCCTACGAGCAGTACTTC TRBJ2-7 TRBD2 TRBV3-1/TRBV3-2 -
CASSKWGTVSNQPQHF TGTGCCAGCAGCAAATGGGGGACAGTGAGCAATCAGCCCCAGCATTTT TRBJ1-5 - TRBV21-1 -
CATDSGREVDTQYF TGTGCCACCGATAGCGGGAGGGAAGTAGATACGCAGTATTTT TRBJ2-3 TRBD2 TRBV2 -
CASSPGQGETQYF TGTGCCAGCTCACCGGGACAGGGGGAGACCCAGTACTTC TRBJ2-5 TRBD1 TRBV18 -
CASSQEGVLTYGYTF TGCGCCAGCAGCCAAGAAGGAGTTTTAACCTATGGCTACACCTTC TRBJ1-2 - TRBV4-3 -
CASSQENTEAFF TGTGCCAGCAGCCAGGAGAACACTGAAGCTTTCTTT TRBJ1-1 - TRBV7-9 -
CASSLGMGGHTGELFF TGTGCCAGCAGCTTGGGAATGGGGGGTCACACCGGGGAGCTGTTTTTT TRBJ2-2 - TRBV5-6 -
CASSLAGGPYEQYF TGCGCCAGCAGCTTAGCGGGAGGACCCTACGAGCAGTACTTC TRBJ2-7 TRBD2 TRBV5-1 -
CASSSRLAGETDTQYF TGTGCCAGCAGTTCCAGACTAGCGGGAGAAACAGATACGCAGTATTTT TRBJ2-3 TRBD2 TRBV27 few